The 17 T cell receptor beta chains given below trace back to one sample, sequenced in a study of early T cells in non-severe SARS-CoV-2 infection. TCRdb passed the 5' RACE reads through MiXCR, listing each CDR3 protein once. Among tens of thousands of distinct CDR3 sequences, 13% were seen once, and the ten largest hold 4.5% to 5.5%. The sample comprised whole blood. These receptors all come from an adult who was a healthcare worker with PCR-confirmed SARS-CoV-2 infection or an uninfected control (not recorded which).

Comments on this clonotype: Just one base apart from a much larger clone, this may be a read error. This chain's CDR3 is CTSLGGSNYEQYF. As DNA, the CDR3 is TGTACCAGCCTTGGAGGGTCGAACTACGAGCAGTACTTC. The chain combines TRBV6-5 with TRBJ2-7; the D gene is possibly TRBD2 (6 bases). CDR3 length: 13 residues. Germline CDR1 and CDR2: MNHEY and SVGAGI.

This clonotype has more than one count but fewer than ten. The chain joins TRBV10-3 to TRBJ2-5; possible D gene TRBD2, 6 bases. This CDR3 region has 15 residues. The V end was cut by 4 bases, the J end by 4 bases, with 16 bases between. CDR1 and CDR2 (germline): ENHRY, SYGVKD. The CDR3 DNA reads TGTGCCATCAGTGCTACGGCGGGGTCGGCAGAGACCCAGTACTTC. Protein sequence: CAISATAGSAETQYF.

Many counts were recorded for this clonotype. CDR3 nucleotide sequence: TGTGCCTGGAGTGCCGGGACAGAAGGCTACACCTTC. Translated: CAWSAGTEGYTF. V and J are TRBV30 and TRBJ1-2, with 7 bases that match TRBD1. The CDR3 length is 12 residues. After removal of 1 base from V and 8 bases from J, the junction contained 4 bases not matched to a gene. Germline V lookup: CDR1 GTSNPN, CDR2 SVGIG (reference sequence). The full variable domain, rest sourced from reference TRBV30 and TRBJ1-2, is SQTIHQWPATLVQPVGSPLSLECTVEGTSNPNLYWYRQAAGRGLQLLFYSVGIGQISSEVPQNLSASRPQDRQFILSSKKLLLSDSGFYLCAWSAGTEGYTFGSGTRLTVV.

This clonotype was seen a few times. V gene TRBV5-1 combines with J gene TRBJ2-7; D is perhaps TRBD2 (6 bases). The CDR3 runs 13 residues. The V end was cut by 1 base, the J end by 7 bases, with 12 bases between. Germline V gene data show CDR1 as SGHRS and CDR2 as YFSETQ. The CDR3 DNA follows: TGCGCCAGCAGCTTGCGGGGTGGAGGGGAGCAGTACTTC. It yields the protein CASSLRGGGEQYF.

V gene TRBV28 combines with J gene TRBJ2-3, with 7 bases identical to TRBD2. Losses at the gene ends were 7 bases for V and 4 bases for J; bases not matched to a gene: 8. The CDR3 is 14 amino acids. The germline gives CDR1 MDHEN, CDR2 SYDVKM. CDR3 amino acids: CASTEGGPADTQYF. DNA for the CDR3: TGTGCCAGCACGGAGGGAGGGCCCGCAGATACGCAGTATTTT.

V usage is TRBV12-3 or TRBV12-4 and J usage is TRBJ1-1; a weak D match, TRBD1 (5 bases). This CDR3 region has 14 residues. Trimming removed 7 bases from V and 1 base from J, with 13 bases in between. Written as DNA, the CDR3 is TGTGCCAGCACCTCGGACACCGAGAACACTGAAGCTTTCTTT. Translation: CASTSDTENTEAFF.

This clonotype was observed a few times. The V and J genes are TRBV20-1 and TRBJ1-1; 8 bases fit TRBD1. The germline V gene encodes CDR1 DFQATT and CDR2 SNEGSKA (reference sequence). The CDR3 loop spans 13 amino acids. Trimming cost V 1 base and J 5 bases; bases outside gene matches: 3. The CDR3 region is CSARATGGTEAFF. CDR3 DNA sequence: TGCAGTGCTAGAGCCACAGGGGGAACTGAAGCTTTCTTT.

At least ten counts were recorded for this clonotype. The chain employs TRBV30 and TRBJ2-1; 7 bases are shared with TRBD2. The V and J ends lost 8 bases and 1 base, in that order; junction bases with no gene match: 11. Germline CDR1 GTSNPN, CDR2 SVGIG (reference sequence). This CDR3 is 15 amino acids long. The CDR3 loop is CAGPRGSGSYNEQFF. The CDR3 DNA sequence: TGTGCCGGACCTAGGGGTAGCGGGTCCTACAATGAGCAGTTCTTC.

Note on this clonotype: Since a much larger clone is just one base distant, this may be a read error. CDR3 region: CSARWGPSKQPQHF. The DNA for the CDR3 is TGCAGTGCTAGATGGGGGCCTAGCAAACAGCCCCAGCATTTT. V is TRBV20-1 and J is TRBJ1-5; possibly TRBD1 for D (6 bases). Per germline, CDR1 DFQATT and CDR2 SNEGSKA (reference sequence). The CDR3 totals 14 residues.

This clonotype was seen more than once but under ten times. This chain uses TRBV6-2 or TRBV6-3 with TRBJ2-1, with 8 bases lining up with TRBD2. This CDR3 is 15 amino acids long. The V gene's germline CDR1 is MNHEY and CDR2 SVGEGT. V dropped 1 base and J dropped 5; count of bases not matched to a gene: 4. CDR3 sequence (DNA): TGTGCCAGCAGTTACTACGGGAGGGCCAACAATGAGCAGTTCTTC. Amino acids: CASSYYGRANNEQFF.

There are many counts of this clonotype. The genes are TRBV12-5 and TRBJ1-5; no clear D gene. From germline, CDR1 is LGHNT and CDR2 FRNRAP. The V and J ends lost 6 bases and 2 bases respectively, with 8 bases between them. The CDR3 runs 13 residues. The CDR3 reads CASGPPGNQPQHF. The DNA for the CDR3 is TGTGCTAGTGGCCCCCCGGGCAATCAGCCCCAGCATTTT.

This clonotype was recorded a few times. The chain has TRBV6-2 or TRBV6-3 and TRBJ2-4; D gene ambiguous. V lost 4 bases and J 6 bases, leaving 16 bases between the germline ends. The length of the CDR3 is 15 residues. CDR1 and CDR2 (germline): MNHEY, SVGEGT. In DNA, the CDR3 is TGTGCCAGCAGTTCACGGGCCTCCCCCGGAAACATTCAGTACTTC. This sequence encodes CASSSRASPGNIQYF.

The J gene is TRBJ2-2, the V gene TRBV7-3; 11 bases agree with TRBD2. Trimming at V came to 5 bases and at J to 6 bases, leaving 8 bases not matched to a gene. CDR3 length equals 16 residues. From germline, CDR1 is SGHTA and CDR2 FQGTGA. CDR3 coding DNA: TGTGCCAGCAGCCCCCAACTAGCGGGAGTATCCGGGGAGCTGTTTTTT. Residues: CASSPQLAGVSGELFF.

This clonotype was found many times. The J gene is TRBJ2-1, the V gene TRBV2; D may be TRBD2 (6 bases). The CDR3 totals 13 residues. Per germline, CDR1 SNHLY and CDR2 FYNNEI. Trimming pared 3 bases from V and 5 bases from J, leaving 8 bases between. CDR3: CASSERTNNEQFF. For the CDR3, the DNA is TGTGCCAGCAGTGAGAGGACTAACAATGAGCAGTTCTTC.

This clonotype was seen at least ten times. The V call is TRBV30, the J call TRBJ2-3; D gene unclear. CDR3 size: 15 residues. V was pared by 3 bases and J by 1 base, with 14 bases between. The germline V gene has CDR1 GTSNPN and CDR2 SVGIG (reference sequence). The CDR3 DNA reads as TGTGCCTGGAGCCTACCGGTTTCTCGCACAGATACGCAGTATTTT. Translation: CAWSLPVSRTDTQYF.

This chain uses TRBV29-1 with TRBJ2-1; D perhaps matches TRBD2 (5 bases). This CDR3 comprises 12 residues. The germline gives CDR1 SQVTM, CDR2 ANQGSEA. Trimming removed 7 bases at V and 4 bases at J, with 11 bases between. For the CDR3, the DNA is TGCAGCGCACGAGGCGGGTACAATGAGCAGTTCTTC. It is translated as CSARGGYNEQFF.

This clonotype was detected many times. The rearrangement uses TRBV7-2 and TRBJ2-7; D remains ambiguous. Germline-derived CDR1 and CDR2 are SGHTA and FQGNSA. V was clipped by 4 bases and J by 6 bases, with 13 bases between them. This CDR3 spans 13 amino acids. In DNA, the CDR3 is TGTGCCAGCAGCTCTACGGACGGGTCCGAGCAGTACTTC. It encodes CASSSTDGSEQYF.